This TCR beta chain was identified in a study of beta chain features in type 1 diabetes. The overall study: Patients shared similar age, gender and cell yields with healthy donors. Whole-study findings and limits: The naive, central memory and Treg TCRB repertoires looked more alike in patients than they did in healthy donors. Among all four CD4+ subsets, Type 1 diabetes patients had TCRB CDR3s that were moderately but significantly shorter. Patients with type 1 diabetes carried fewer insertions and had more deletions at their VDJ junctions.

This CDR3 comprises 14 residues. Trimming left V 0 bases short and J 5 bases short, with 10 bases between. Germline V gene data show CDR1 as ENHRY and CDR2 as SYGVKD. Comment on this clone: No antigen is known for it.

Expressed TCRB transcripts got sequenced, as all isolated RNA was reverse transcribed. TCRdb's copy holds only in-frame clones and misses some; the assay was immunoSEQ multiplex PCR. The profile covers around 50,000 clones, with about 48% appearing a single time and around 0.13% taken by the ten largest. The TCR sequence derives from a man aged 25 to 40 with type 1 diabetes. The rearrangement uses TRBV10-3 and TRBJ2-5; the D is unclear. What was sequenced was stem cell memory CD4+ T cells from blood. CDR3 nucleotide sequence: TGTGCCATCAGTGAGTCGAGGTGGATGGAGACCCAGTACTTC. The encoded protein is CAISESRWMETQYF.